The T cell receptor beta chain under discussion was sequenced for a study of T cells in Graves' hyperthyroidism and ophthalmopathy. The TCR beta CDR3 regions underwent amplification using RNA transcripts as the source. Using the HTBI primer set, a first-round RT-PCR was run on the TCR CDR3. Each CDR3 protein is one row after TCRdb ran MiXCR on the multiplex PCR reads. This table has just over 550,000 distinct CDR3 sequences, approximately 44% appearing once. The hyperthyroidism was newly diagnosed and had lasted under 2 months; the patients were aged 18 to 65. The germline V gene encodes CDR1 SGHVS and CDR2 FQNEAQ. CDR3 size: 17 residues. J was trimmed by 7 bases and V by 3 bases; bases with no gene match: 10.

The sequence derives from a woman aged 18-29 years with Graves' hyperthyroidism. V gene TRBV7-8 combines with J gene TRBJ2-5; TRBD2 matches at 14 bases. The specimen sequenced was peripheral blood or thyroid tissue (not recorded which). The CDR3 reads CASSLGLAGEPGGTQYF. The CDR3 DNA sequence: TGTGCCAGCAGCTTGGGACTAGCGGGAGAGCCAGGAGGGACCCAGTACTTC.